A single sample gave rise to the 30 T cell receptor beta chains below, sequenced in a study of shared clonotypes between healthy human individuals. Clones were read by immunoSEQ multiplex PCR, and TCRdb kept only the in-frame ones, dropping some. The table has under 2,500,000 clones, almost 96% seen once. Sequenced sample: naive CD4+ T cells sorted from blood. The subset was: CD45RA+ positively selected. The receptors come from a man aged 18-30 years in good health.

The rearrangement uses TRBV5-6 and TRBJ1-5; 7 positions agree with TRBD1. Trimming took 3 bases from V and 7 from J; bases not matched to a gene: 10. Germline CDR1 SGHDT, CDR2 YYEEEE. CDR3 length: 15 residues. The CDR3, as DNA: TGTGCCAGCAGCTCCGATAGGGGGCAGGGGCAGCCCCAGCATTTT. Translation gives CASSSDRGQGQPQHF.

The CDR3 protein is CASSYEGNYGYTF. DNA of the CDR3: TGTGCCAGCAGTTACGAGGGGAACTATGGCTACACCTTC. This chain connects TRBV28 to TRBJ1-2; tentatively, D is TRBD1 (5 bases). The length of the CDR3 is 13 residues. Looked up from germline, CDR1 is MDHEN and CDR2 is SYDVKM. V dropped 4 bases and J dropped 2 bases, with 8 bases sitting between them.

This chain joins TRBV5-1 and TRBJ2-7, with 9 positions matching TRBD1. The CDR3 extends over 16 amino acids. After removal of 5 bases from V and 3 bases from J, the junction contained 12 bases not matched to a gene. Germline-derived CDR1 and CDR2 are SGHRS and YFSETQ. The DNA for the CDR3 is TGCGCCAGCAGTTCAGGCCCTCCGGGACAGGGCTACGAGCAGTACTTC. Translating gives CASSSGPPGQGYEQYF.

The chain is built from TRBV30 and TRBJ1-5, with D perhaps TRBD1 (5 bases). The CDR3 is made up of 13 amino acids. Between the trimmed V and J ends, which lost 1 base and 6 bases, there was a span of 10 bases. Germline CDR1 and CDR2: GTSNPN and SVGIG (reference sequence). Here the CDR3 reads CAWSGSGLQPQHF. The CDR3 coding sequence is TGTGCCTGGAGTGGTTCGGGGCTTCAGCCCCAGCATTTT.

Here the CDR3 DNA reads TGTGCCAGCAGCTTAGTGGGGACTAGCGGGGGGAAGCAGTTCTTC. Encoded protein: CASSLVGTSGGKQFF. The V call is TRBV11-2, the J call TRBJ2-1; TRBD2 aligns across 15 bases. Germline V lookup: CDR1 SGHAT, CDR2 FQNNGV. This CDR3 contains 15 residues. The J segment lost 11 bases and the V segment lost 1 base, leaving 3 bases of the junction unmatched.

The genes are TRBV10-3 and TRBJ2-5, with TRBD2 as a possible D gene (5 bases). The CDR3 loop spans 13 amino acids. Per germline, CDR1 ENHRY and CDR2 SYGVKD. Trimming shortened V by 2 bases and J by 4 bases, and 8 bases separated the two germline ends. CDR3 sequence reads: CAISETRRETQYF. In DNA form, the CDR3 reads TGTGCCATCAGTGAGACTAGGCGAGAGACCCAGTACTTC.

This rearrangement joins TRBV2 to TRBJ1-1; 8 positions agree with TRBD1. Germline V gene data show CDR1 as SNHLY and CDR2 as FYNNEI. The CDR3 runs to 13 residues. J gave up 7 bases and V 8 bases, and 9 bases lay outside the gene matches. The CDR3 loop is CASSFQGAIEAFF. CDR3 in DNA: TGTGCCAGCTCGTTTCAGGGGGCAATTGAAGCTTTCTTT.

The V and J genes are TRBV7-2 and TRBJ1-1; D is possibly TRBD1 (5 bases). The CDR3 is 15 residues long. Germline V gene data show CDR1 as SGHTA and CDR2 as FQGNSA. V gave up 1 base and J gave up 4 bases, with 13 bases separating them. As DNA, the CDR3 is TGTGCCAGCAGCTTAGAGACGGGGCCAGGCACTGAAGCTTTCTTT. This codes for CASSLETGPGTEAFF. Combining the CDR3 with reference TRBV7-2 and TRBJ1-1 gives the whole variable domain GAGVSQSPSNKVTEKGKDVELRCDPISGHTALYWYRQSLGQGLEFLIYFQGNSAPDKSGLPSDRFSAERTGGSVSTLTIQRTQQEDSAVYLCASSLETGPGTEAFFGQGTRLTVV.

The chain couples TRBV6-5 to TRBJ1-2; 8 bases agree with TRBD1. CDR1 and CDR2 from the germline V gene are MNHEY and SVGAGI. V lost 5 bases and J lost 3; bases outside the gene matches: 8. CDR3 length equals 15 residues. The CDR3 protein is CASSGVDREHYGYTF. The CDR3 DNA sequence: TGTGCCAGCAGTGGGGTGGACAGGGAACACTATGGCTACACCTTC.

The rearrangement joins TRBV9 to TRBJ2-7, with 7 bases fitting TRBD1. The germline V gene has CDR1 SGDLS and CDR2 YYNGEE. This CDR3 is built from 15 residues. V gave up 4 bases and J gave up 0 bases; unmatched junction bases: 7. CDR3 in DNA: TGTGCCAGCAGCCAGGGGGTGGTTTCCTCCTACGAGCAGTACTTC. Translated: CASSQGVVSSYEQYF.

The V gene is TRBV25-1, the J gene TRBJ2-5, with a tentative D call TRBD1 (7 bases). The V gene's germline CDR1 is MGHDK and CDR2 SYGVNS. The CDR3 extends over 16 amino acids. V was shortened by 4 bases and J by 7 bases, with 22 bases between the two germline ends. CDR3 DNA: TGTGCCAGCAGTGTGGCCTGGACAGGAGGGGGGTCGACCCAGTACTTC. The encoded protein is CASSVAWTGGGSTQYF.

V and J are TRBV2 and TRBJ2-2; D unresolved. CDR1 and CDR2 (germline): SNHLY, FYNNEI. The germline V and J ends were trimmed by 7 bases and 0 bases, with 6 bases remaining between them. This CDR3 is built from 13 residues. CDR3 coding DNA: TGTGCCAGCACACAGCCGAACACCGGGGAGCTGTTTTTT. It translates to CASTQPNTGELFF.

V and J are TRBV10-3 and TRBJ1-1; 9 bases map to TRBD1. Germline CDR1 ENHRY, CDR2 SYGVKD. Unmatched junction bases numbered 2, after V lost 1 base and J lost 8 bases. CDR3 size: 13 residues. The CDR3: CAISEYGQGEAFF. CDR3 DNA sequence: TGTGCCATCAGTGAGTACGGACAGGGGGAAGCTTTCTTT.

This sequence joins TRBV2 and TRBJ2-5; D is possibly TRBD2 (6 bases). V was pared by 5 bases and J by 5 bases, with 15 bases between. Germline V gene data show CDR1 as SNHLY and CDR2 as FYNNEI. There are 14 residues in the CDR3. The CDR3 protein is CASSRGSIGETQYF. CDR3 nucleotides: TGTGCCAGCAGTCGGGGGTCGATTGGGGAGACCCAGTACTTC.

For the CDR3, the DNA is TGTGCCAGCAAATTCCACACTGAAGCTTTCTTT. Its translation: CASKFHTEAFF. The V gene is TRBV27, the J gene TRBJ1-1, with unresolved D. The CDR3 consists of 11 residues. Trimming stripped 7 bases from V and 3 bases from J, with 6 bases between. The germline CDR1 and CDR2 sequences are MNHEY and SMNVEV (reference sequence).

The J gene is TRBJ1-1, the V gene TRBV2; D uncertain. Germline CDR1 and CDR2: SNHLY and FYNNEI. The CDR3 extends over 13 amino acids. V lost 11 bases and J 1 base, leaving 14 bases between the germline ends. DNA of the CDR3: TGTGCCGGGCGAGGGTTCGGGAACACTGAAGCTTTCTTT. Amino acids: CAGRGFGNTEAFF.

This clone was counted once. The genes are TRBV5-1 and TRBJ2-6; D is possibly TRBD2 (5 bases). Deletions cut 6 bases from V and 0 bases from J, with 10 bases between. Germline V lookup: CDR1 SGHRS, CDR2 YFSETQ. The CDR3 runs to 15 residues. CDR3 region: CASTTDYSGANVLTF. CDR3 in DNA: TGCGCCAGCACCACCGACTACTCTGGGGCCAACGTCCTGACTTTC.

This chain joins TRBV28 and TRBJ1-2; 8 bases line up with TRBD1. V gave up 6 bases and J gave up 4 bases; unmatched junction bases: 10. The CDR3 runs to 15 residues. Germline CDR1 MDHEN, CDR2 SYDVKM. CDR3 in amino acids: CASRLPGGGGYGYTF. In nucleotides, the CDR3 is TGTGCCAGCAGACTGCCAGGGGGCGGAGGCTATGGCTACACCTTC.

On this clone itself: The sample holds other DNA sequences that translate to the same CDR3. The DNA for the CDR3 is TGCGCCAGCAGCGGTACCTCAGGGTCGTACGAGCAGTACTTC. Translated, it gives CASSGTSGSYEQYF. V gene TRBV5-1 combines with J gene TRBJ2-7, with D perhaps TRBD1 (5 bases). Trimming cost V 4 bases and J 4 bases, with 15 bases left between them. Germline V gene sequence: CDR1 SGHRS, CDR2 YFSETQ. There are 14 residues in the CDR3. Combining the CDR3 with reference TRBV5-1 and TRBJ2-7 gives the whole variable domain KAGVTQTPRYLIKTRGQQVTLSCSPISGHRSVSWYQQTPGQGLQFLFEYFSETQRNKGNFPGRFSGRQFSNSRSEMNVSTLELGDSALYLCASSGTSGSYEQYFGPGTRLTVT.

The rearrangement links TRBV19 to TRBJ2-7, with 9 bases fitting TRBD1. Germline trimming cut 1 base from V and 7 bases from J; bases unmatched to any gene: 5. The CDR3 sequence is 14 residues long. Germline V lookup: CDR1 LNHDA, CDR2 SQIVND (reference sequence). The DNA for the CDR3 is TGTGCCAGTAGTATAGCACAGGGGGCGCGAGAGCAGTACTTC. Protein product: CASSIAQGAREQYF.

J is TRBJ2-7 and V is TRBV6-5; tentative D call: TRBD1 (5 bases). Germline loops: CDR1 MNHEY, CDR2 SVGAGI. The ends were cut back, 0 bases at V and 6 bases at J, with 15 bases in the middle. The CDR3 is 15 residues long. The CDR3 loop is CASSYSSAGLGEQYF. CDR3 bases: TGTGCCAGCAGTTACTCGAGCGCAGGGCTGGGCGAGCAGTACTTC.

This chain links TRBV5-4 with TRBJ1-2, with 7 bases lining up with TRBD1. The J segment lost 4 bases and the V segment lost 4 bases, leaving 10 bases of the junction unmatched. CDR3 length: 15 amino acids. Per germline, CDR1 SGHNT and CDR2 YYREEE (reference sequence). The CDR3 loop is CASSGGDRLIYGYTF. Written as DNA, the CDR3 is TGTGCCAGCAGCGGAGGGGACAGACTAATCTATGGCTACACCTTC. The full variable domain, its missing parts supplied by reference TRBV5-4 and TRBJ1-2, is ETGVTQSPTHLIKTRGQQVTLRCSSQSGHNTVSWYQQALGQGPQFIFQYYREEENGRGNFPPRFSGLQFPNYSSELNVNALELDDSALYLCASSGGDRLIYGYTFGSGTRLTVV.

This clone was counted a few times. The V gene is TRBV1, the J gene TRBJ1-2; the table calls TRBD1, which could not be checked here. TRBV1 is a recognized pseudogene. The length of the CDR3 is 15 residues. The CDR3 loop reads CTSSHRDRSYYGYTF. As DNA, the CDR3 is TGCACCAGCAGCCATAGGGACAGGAGTTACTATGGCTACACCTTC.

This clone was detected once. A junction end diverges from the germline sequence, so it may reflect a read error. The same CDR3 is also encoded by other DNA sequences in this sample. The chain uses TRBV7-7 and TRBJ1-5, with 8 bases matching TRBD1. This CDR3 region has 13 residues. From germline, CDR1 is SSHAT and CDR2 FNYEAQ (reference sequence). The chain's CDR3 is CASSLDRGQPQHF. The CDR3 nucleotides are TGTGCTAGCAGCTTAGACAGGGGTCAGCCCCAGCATTTT. The full variable domain, completed using reference TRBV7-7 and TRBJ1-5, is GAGVSQSPRYKVTKRGQDVTLRCDPISSHATLYWYQQALGQGPEFLTYFNYEAQPDKSGLPSDRFSAERPEGSISTLTIQRTEQRDSAMYRCASSLDRGQPQHFGDGTRLSIL.

The chain joins TRBV5-4 to TRBJ1-1; no firm D call. Germline CDR1 and CDR2: SGHNT and YYREEE (reference sequence). The CDR3 runs to 14 residues. V gave up 2 bases and J gave up 0 bases, with 8 bases separating them. The CDR3 DNA reads as TGTGCCAGCAGCTTAGAGATGTTGAACACTGAAGCTTTCTTT. The encoded protein is CASSLEMLNTEAFF. Full variable domain (rest looked up from reference TRBV5-4 and TRBJ1-1): ETGVTQSPTHLIKTRGQQVTLRCSSQSGHNTVSWYQQALGQGPQFIFQYYREEENGRGNFPPRFSGLQFPNYSSELNVNALELDDSALYLCASSLEMLNTEAFFGQGTRLTVV.

Remarks on this clone: The sample has other DNA sequences that encode this CDR3 too. The chain joins TRBV19 to TRBJ1-5, with D unclear. This CDR3 has 12 residues. The germline V and J ends were trimmed by 5 bases and 4 bases, with 6 bases remaining between them. Germline V lookup: CDR1 LNHDA, CDR2 SQIVND (reference sequence). For the CDR3, the DNA is TGTGCCAGTAGTCTCTCAAATCAGCCCCAGCATTTT. It translates to CASSLSNQPQHF.

On this clone: The germline gene is not matched at one end of the junction; a read error may be the cause. CDR3 loop: CASSLSGVGQETQYF. CDR3 bases: TGTGCTAGCAGCTTATCCGGAGTGGGCCAAGAGACCCAGTACTTC. This rearrangement joins TRBV7-7 to TRBJ2-5; D is undetermined. The length of the CDR3 is 15 residues. Germline V gene sequence: CDR1 SSHAT, CDR2 FNYEAQ (reference sequence).

Details on this clone: Other DNA sequences within the sample encode an identical CDR3. V and J are TRBV30 and TRBJ2-5; D remains ambiguous. The length of the CDR3 is 10 residues. Germline CDR1 is GTSNPN and CDR2 is SVGIG (reference sequence). V lost 5 bases to trimming and J lost 5 bases, with 6 bases between them. CDR3 sequence: CAWGRETQYF. The CDR3 DNA sequence: TGTGCCTGGGGACGGGAGACCCAGTACTTC.

V and J are TRBV30 and TRBJ2-3; perhaps TRBD2 as D (7 bases). The CDR3 covers 12 residues. The germline gives CDR1 GTSNPN, CDR2 SVGIG (reference sequence). The V and J ends lost 8 bases and 8 bases respectively, with 17 bases between them. DNA for the CDR3: TGTGCCGCTCGCGGGGGCAAGGGTACGCAGTATTTT. This sequence encodes CAARGGKGTQYF. The full variable domain, rest sourced from reference TRBV30 and TRBJ2-3, is SQTIHQWPATLVQPVGSPLSLECTVEGTSNPNLYWYRQAAGRGLQLLFYSVGIGQISSEVPQNLSASRPQDRQFILSSKKLLLSDSGFYLCAARGGKGTQYFGPGTRLTVL.

This clone was recorded only once. The chain joins TRBV6-5 to TRBJ1-2; D perhaps matches TRBD1 (5 bases). Germline loops: CDR1 MNHEY, CDR2 SVGAGI. This CDR3 is 14 amino acids long. Trimming stripped 6 bases from V and 1 base from J, with 12 bases between. CDR3: CASRPPQDNYGYTF. CDR3 bases: TGTGCCAGCAGACCACCACAGGATAACTATGGCTACACCTTC.